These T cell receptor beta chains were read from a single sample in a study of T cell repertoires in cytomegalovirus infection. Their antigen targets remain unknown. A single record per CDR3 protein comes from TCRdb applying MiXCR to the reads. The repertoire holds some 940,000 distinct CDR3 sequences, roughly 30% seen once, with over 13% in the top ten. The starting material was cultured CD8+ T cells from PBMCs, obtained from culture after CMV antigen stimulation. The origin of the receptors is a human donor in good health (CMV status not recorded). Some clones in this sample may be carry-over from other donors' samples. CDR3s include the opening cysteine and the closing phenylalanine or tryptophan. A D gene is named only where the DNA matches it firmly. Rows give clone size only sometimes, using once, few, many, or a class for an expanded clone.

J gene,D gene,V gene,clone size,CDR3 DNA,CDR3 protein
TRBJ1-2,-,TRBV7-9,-,TGTGCCAGCGTTCGGGTCGACTATGGCTACACCTTC,CASVRVDYGYTF
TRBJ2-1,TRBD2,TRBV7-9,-,TGTGCCAGCAGCTTCCCCACTAGCGGAGACTACAATGAGCAGTTCTTC,CASSFPTSGDYNEQFF
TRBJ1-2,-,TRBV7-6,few,TGTGCCAGCAGCTATCCAGGGATGAGTGGAGGCTACACCTTC,CASSYPGMSGGYTF
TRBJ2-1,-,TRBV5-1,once,TGCGCCAGCAGCGCGGACGGTCCCCCTGAGCAGTTCTTC,CASSADGPPEQFF
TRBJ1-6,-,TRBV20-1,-,TGCAGTGCTAGTAACAGGGAAAATTCACCCCTCCACTTT,CSASNRENSPLHF
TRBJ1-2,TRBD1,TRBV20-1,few,TGCAGTGCTAGAGGGACAGGCGTACTAGACTATGGCTACACCTTC,CSARGTGVLDYGYTF
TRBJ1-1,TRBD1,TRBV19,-,TGTGTCAGTAGTATCCAGGGGGGCAACACTGAAGCTTTCTTT,CVSSIQGGNTEAFF
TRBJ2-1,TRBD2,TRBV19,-,TGTGCCAGTAGCACCCTCCCCTTTGCGGGGGGGTACAATGAGCAGTTCTTC,CASSTLPFAGGYNEQFF
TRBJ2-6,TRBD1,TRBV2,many,TGTGCCAGCACGGGACAGGGAGGCAGCTCTGGGGCCAACGTCCTGACTTTC,CASTGQGGSSGANVLTF
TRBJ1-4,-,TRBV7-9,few,TGTGCCAGCAGCCCCGTTGCAACTAATGAAAAACTGTTTTTT,CASSPVATNEKLFF
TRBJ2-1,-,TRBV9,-,TGTGCCAGCAGCGTAGAAGCAGGGCCCAGGATTGAGCAGTTCTTC,CASSVEAGPRIEQFF
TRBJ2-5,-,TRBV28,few,TGTGCCAGCAGTACGACTTCGCTAGCTGAAGAGACCCAGTACTTC,CASSTTSLAEETQYF
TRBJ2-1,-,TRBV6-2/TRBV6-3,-,TGTGCCAGCACCCCATCCAGGGGCATCTTCTACAATGAGCAGTTCTTC,CASTPSRGIFYNEQFF
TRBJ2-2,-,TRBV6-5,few,TGTGCCAGCAGTCTGGACTTTGGGGGCGCCGCCGGGGAGCTGTTTTTT,CASSLDFGGAAGELFF
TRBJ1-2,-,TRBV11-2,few,TGTGCCAGCAGCTTAGGGGCAGCCGGCTACACCTTC,CASSLGAAGYTF
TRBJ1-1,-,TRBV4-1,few,TGCGCCAGCAGCCAAGCGAGAGCAACTGAAGCTTTCTTT,CASSQARATEAFF
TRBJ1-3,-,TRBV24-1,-,TGTGCCACCAGCCCTGGGAGGCACCCCCTTCGCCGGCCCGGAAACACCATATATTTT,CATSPGRHPLRRPGNTIYF
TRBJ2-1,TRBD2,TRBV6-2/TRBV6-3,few,TGTGCCAGCAGGTTAGCGGGGGGCACAAATGAGCAGTTCTTC,CASRLAGGTNEQFF
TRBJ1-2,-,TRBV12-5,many,TGTGCTAGTGGTTTGGGAGTCAACTATGGCTACACCTTC,CASGLGVNYGYTF
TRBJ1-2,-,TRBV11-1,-,TGTGCCAGCAGCTCCGGGGGGACCCTCAATGGGTACACCTTC,CASSSGGTLNGYTF
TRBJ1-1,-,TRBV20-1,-,TGCAGTGCTAGAGTGTCGCAGGGATACACTGAAGCTTTCTTT,CSARVSQGYTEAFF
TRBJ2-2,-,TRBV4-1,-,TGCGCCAGCAGCCAAGGGGCAGGGGACACCGGGGAGCTGTTTTTT,CASSQGAGDTGELFF
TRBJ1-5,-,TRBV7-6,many,TGTGCCAGCAGCTTAGGTGGGGTGCAGCCCCAGCATTTT,CASSLGGVQPQHF
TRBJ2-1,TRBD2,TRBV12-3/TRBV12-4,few,TGTGCCAGCAGTTGGTTAGCGGGGGAGCAGTTCTTC,CASSWLAGEQFF
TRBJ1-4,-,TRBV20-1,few,TGCAGTACCCGACGCCGATTACGTGTATTCCATGAAAAACTGTTTTTT,CSTRRRLRVFHEKLFF
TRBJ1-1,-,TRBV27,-,TGTGCCAGCAGTTTATCCCAGCGGATCACTGAAGCTTTCTTT,CASSLSQRITEAFF
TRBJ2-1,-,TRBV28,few,TGTGCCAGCAGCATGTTAGCGGAATACAATGAGCAGTTCTTC,CASSMLAEYNEQFF
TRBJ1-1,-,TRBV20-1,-,TGTAGTGCTAGAGATCTGGATACAGGGATTGAAGCTTTCTTT,CSARDLDTGIEAFF
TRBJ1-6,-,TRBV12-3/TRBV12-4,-,TGTGCCAGCAGCTCGGGGGCGAGCTCCTATAATTCACCCCTCCACTTT,CASSSGASSYNSPLHF
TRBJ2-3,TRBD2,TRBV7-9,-,TGTGCCAGCAGCTCCCGAACCGCTAGCGGGGACACAGATACGCAGTATTTT,CASSSRTASGDTDTQYF
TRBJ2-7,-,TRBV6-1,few,TGTGCCAGCAGTGAGGGGAACGAGCAGTACTTC,CASSEGNEQYF
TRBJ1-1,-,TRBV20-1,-,TGCAGTGCCTCACCGCAGGAGGAAGCTTTCTTT,CSASPQEEAFF
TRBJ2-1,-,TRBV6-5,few,TGTGCCAGCAGCCAAAGCCCCCTCTTCTACAATGAGCAGTTCTTC,CASSQSPLFYNEQFF
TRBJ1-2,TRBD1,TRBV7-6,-,TGTGCCAGCAGCTCTCCGGGTAGCACAGGGGCCCGCCGCTTC,CASSSPGSTGARRF
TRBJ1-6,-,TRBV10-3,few,TGTGCCATCAGTGAGTCAGGGAGCTCCTATAATTCACCCCTCCACTTT,CAISESGSSYNSPLHF
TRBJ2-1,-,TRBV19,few,TGTGCCAGTAGCGTCTACTACAATGAGCAGTTCTTC,CASSVYYNEQFF
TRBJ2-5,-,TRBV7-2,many,TGTGCCAGCAGCCCCCGGACAGTCCAAGAGACCCAGTACTTC,CASSPRTVQETQYF
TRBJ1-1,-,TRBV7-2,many,TGTGCCAGCACCGGAGGGCGGAACACTGAAGCTTTCTTT,CASTGGRNTEAFF
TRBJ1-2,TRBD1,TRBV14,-,TGTGCCAGCAGCCAAGATCGGGCAGGGGGATCCGATGGCTACACCTTC,CASSQDRAGGSDGYTF
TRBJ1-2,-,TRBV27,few,TGTGCCAGCAGTGCATCAGGGGCGGAAGGCTACACCTTC,CASSASGAEGYTF
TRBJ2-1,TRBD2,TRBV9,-,TGTGCCAGCAGCGTAGACACTAGCGGGGTTGTCAATGAGCAGTTCTTC,CASSVDTSGVVNEQFF
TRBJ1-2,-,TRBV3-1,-,TGTGCCAGCAGCCAAGCCGCGTCCTTCGATCCTGGCTACACCTTC,CASSQAASFDPGYTF
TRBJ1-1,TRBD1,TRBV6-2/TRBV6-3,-,TGTGCCAGCAGTTACAGGGCAGGGGGAACTGAAGCTTTCTTT,CASSYRAGGTEAFF
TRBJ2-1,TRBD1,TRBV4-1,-,TGCGCCAGCAGCCAAGGGGACAGTGAGCAGTTCTTC,CASSQGDSEQFF
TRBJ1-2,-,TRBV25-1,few,TGTGCCAGCAGTGTACAGGGTGCCCAGGGCTACACCTTC,CASSVQGAQGYTF
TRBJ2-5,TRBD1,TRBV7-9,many,TGTGCCAGCAGCCGGACAGGGAGATTGGAGACCCAGTACTTC,CASSRTGRLETQYF
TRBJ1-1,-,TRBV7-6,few,TGTGCCAGCAGCCCCGGTAGCGCCTTCGCTGAAGCTTTCTTT,CASSPGSAFAEAFF
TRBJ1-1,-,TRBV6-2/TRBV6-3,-,TGTGCCAGCCACAGTACCACTGAAGCTTTCTTT,CASHSTTEAFF
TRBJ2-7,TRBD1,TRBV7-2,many,TGTGCCAGCAGCTTAGTCGGGACAGATAATTCCTACGAGCAGTACTTC,CASSLVGTDNSYEQYF
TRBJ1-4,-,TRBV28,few,TGTGCCAGCAGTTTAAGGAGGGATAATGAAAAACTGTTTTTT,CASSLRRDNEKLFF
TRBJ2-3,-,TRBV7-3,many,TGTGCCAGCAGCTCTGGGACCTTCCTTTCCACAGATACGCAGTATTTT,CASSSGTFLSTDTQYF
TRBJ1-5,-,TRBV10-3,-,TGTGCCTCCCGGTCGGCAGGAGGAAGCAATCAGCCCCAGCATTTT,CASRSAGGSNQPQHF
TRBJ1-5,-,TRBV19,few,TGTGCCAGTAGTATCGGGTTGAAGCCCCAGCATTTT,CASSIGLKPQHF
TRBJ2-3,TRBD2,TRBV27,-,TGTGCCAGCAGTACCGGACTAGCGGGGCTTATGGCGCAGTATTTT,CASSTGLAGLMAQYF
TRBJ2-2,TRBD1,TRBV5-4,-,TGTGCCAGCAGTGACAGGGGATACACCGGGGAGCTGTTTTTT,CASSDRGYTGELFF
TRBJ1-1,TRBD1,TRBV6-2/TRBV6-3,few,TGTGCCAGCACCCTACAGGGGGCTTCTGAAGCTTTCTTT,CASTLQGASEAFF